These 9 T cell receptor beta chains share one sample of origin, sequenced in a study of cytomegalovirus exposure and HLA in healthy donors. PCR involved 60 Vbeta and 13 Jbeta primers. This table comes from immunoSEQ multiplex PCR, and its TCRdb copy is limited to in-frame clones, with some not included. This sample has about 260,000 clones, with almost 85% found just once. The sequencing sample was made of PBMCs. The receptors shown here come from a woman aged 40 to 50 in good health and CMV-seropositive.

The chain employs TRBV19 and TRBJ1-1; D possibly corresponds to TRBD1 (6 bases). Trimming removed 2 bases at V and 0 bases at J, with 13 bases between. This CDR3 spans 16 amino acids. Germline lookup yields CDR1 LNHDA and CDR2 SQIVND (reference sequence). The CDR3 DNA sequence: TGTGCCAGTAGTATAACCTCGGACAGAATGAACACTGAAGCTTTCTTT. Protein sequence: CASSITSDRMNTEAFF.

The chain links TRBV19 to TRBJ2-1; 13 nucleotides line up with TRBD2. CDR1 is LNHDA and CDR2 is SQIVND in the germline V gene (reference sequence). This CDR3 region has 14 residues. J lost 3 bases, V lost 10 bases, and 3 bases had no gene match. Here the CDR3 DNA reads TGTGCCACCAGGACTAGCGGGAGCTACAATGAGCAGTTCTTC. Protein: CATRTSGSYNEQFF. Drawing the rest from reference TRBV19 and TRBJ2-1, the complete variable domain is DGGITQSPKYLFRKEGQNVTLSCEQNLNHDAMYWYRQDPGQGLRLIYYSQIVNDFQKGDIAEGYSVSREKKESFPLTVTSAQKNPTAFYLCATRTSGSYNEQFFGPGTRLTVL.

The chain links TRBV28 to TRBJ2-1, with D hard to call. The CDR3 extends over 15 amino acids. V lost 5 bases and J lost 5, with 16 bases in between. Germline CDR1 is MDHEN and CDR2 is SYDVKM. The CDR3 DNA is TGTGCCAGCAGTCCATACTATACTAAGAACAATGAGCAGTTCTTC. The encoded protein is CASSPYYTKNNEQFF.

The chain recombines TRBV19 with TRBJ2-1; 12 nucleotides agree with TRBD2. This CDR3 has 14 residues. V shed 6 bases, J shed 7 bases, and the junction held 4 bases outside the gene matches. Looked up from germline, CDR1 is LNHDA and CDR2 is SQIVND (reference sequence). In DNA, the CDR3 is TGTGCCAGTAGCACCGGGACTAGCGGGAATGAGCAGTTCTTC. Amino acids: CASSTGTSGNEQFF.

The rearrangement uses TRBV30 and TRBJ1-5; TRBD1 aligns across 8 bases. With 0 bases clipped from V and 4 bases from J, the junction kept 8 bases outside the gene matches. Germline-derived CDR1 and CDR2 are GTSNPN and SVGIG (reference sequence). The CDR3 has 16 residues. The CDR3 DNA sequence: TGTGCCTGGAGTGTAAAATCAGGGGGCGGAAATCAGCCCCAGCATTTT. Protein sequence: CAWSVKSGGGNQPQHF.

The chain combines TRBV19 with TRBJ2-5; D is undetermined. CDR3 size: 13 residues. Germline V gene data show CDR1 as LNHDA and CDR2 as SQIVND (reference sequence). V lost 3 bases and J lost 4, with 9 bases in between. CDR3 bases: TGTGCCAGTAGTATTGTTAGTGGAGAGACCCAGTACTTC. It encodes CASSIVSGETQYF.

A single count supports this clone. The chain combines TRBV28 with TRBJ1-2; D unclear. V was clipped by 4 bases and J by 8 bases, with 26 bases between them. In germline, CDR1 is MDHEN, CDR2 SYDVKM. The CDR3 consists of 17 residues. The CDR3 spells CASSSRAGPIVSGGYTF. The DNA for the CDR3 is TGTGCCAGCAGTTCAAGAGCGGGTCCTATAGTTTCGGGCGGCTACACCTTC.

V is TRBV7-9 and J is TRBJ2-3, with a weak D call TRBD1 (5 bases). The CDR3 has 14 amino acids. CDR1 is SEHNR and CDR2 is FQNEAQ in the germline V gene (reference sequence). V lost 5 bases and J 2 bases, leaving 11 bases between the germline ends. Here the CDR3 reads CASSRSGNTDTQYF. CDR3 DNA sequence: TGTGCCAGCAGCCGCTCAGGGAACACAGATACGCAGTATTTT.

This chain joins TRBV7-2 and TRBJ1-6; 8 nucleotides match TRBD1. CDR3 length equals 15 residues. Germline CDR1 SGHTA, CDR2 FQGNSA. V dropped 4 bases and J dropped 7; count of bases not matched to a gene: 6. The CDR3 loop reads CASSSDRGANSPLHF. The CDR3 DNA reads TGTGCCAGCAGCTCTGACAGGGGAGCCAATTCACCCCTCCACTTT.